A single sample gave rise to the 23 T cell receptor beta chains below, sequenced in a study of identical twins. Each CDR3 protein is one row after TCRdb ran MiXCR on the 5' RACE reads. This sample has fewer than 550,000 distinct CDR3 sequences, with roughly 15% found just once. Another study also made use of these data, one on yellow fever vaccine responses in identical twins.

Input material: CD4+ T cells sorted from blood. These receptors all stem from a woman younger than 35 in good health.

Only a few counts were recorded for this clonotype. CDR3 DNA sequence: TGTGCCAGCAGCCAAGGTCCCGTCGGTGGCTACACCTTC. Translation: CASSQGPVGGYTF. The V gene is TRBV3-1, the J gene TRBJ1-2; no clear D. V was clipped by 1 base and J by 7 bases, with 10 bases between them. In germline, CDR1 is LGHDT, CDR2 YNNKEL (reference sequence). CDR3 length equals 13 residues.

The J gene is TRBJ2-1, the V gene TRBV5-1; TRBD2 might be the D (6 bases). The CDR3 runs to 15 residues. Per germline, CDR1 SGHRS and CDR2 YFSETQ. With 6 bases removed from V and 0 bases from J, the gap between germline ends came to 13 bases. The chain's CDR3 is CASKKEGSSYNEQFF. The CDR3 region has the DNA TGCGCCAGCAAAAAGGAGGGGAGCTCCTACAATGAGCAGTTCTTC. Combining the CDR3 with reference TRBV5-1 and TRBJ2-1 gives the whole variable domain KAGVTQTPRYLIKTRGQQVTLSCSPISGHRSVSWYQQTPGQGLQFLFEYFSETQRNKGNFPGRFSGRQFSNSRSEMNVSTLELGDSALYLCASKKEGSSYNEQFFGPGTRLTVL.

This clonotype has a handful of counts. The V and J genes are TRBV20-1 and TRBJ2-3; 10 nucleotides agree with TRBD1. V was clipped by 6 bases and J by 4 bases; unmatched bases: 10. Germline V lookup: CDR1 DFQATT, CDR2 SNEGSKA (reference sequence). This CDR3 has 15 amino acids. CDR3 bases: TGCAGTGCAGCCGCCCCGGGACAGGGGTCAGATACGCAGTATTTT. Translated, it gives CSAAAPGQGSDTQYF.

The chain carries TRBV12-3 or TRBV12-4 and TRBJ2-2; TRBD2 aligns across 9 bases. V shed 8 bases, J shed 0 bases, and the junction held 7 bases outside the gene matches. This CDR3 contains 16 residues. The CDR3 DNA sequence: TGTGCCAGCTCACTAGCGGGCCCTCCGAACACCGGGGAGCTGTTTTTT. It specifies CASSLAGPPNTGELFF.

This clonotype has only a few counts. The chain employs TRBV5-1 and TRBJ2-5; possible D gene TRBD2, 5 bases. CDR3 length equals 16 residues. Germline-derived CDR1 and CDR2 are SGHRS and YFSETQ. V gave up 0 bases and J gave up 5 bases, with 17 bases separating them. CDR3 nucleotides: TGCGCCAGCAGCTTGGGGCGTGGCGCCCGGGATGAGACCCAGTACTTC. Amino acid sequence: CASSLGRGARDETQYF. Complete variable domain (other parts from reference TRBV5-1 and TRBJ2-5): KAGVTQTPRYLIKTRGQQVTLSCSPISGHRSVSWYQQTPGQGLQFLFEYFSETQRNKGNFPGRFSGRQFSNSRSEMNVSTLELGDSALYLCASSLGRGARDETQYFGPGTRLLVL.

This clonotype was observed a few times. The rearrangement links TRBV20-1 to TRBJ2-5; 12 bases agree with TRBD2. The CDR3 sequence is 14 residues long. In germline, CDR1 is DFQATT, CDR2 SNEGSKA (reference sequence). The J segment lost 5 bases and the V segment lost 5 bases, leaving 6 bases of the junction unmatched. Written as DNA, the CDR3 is TGCAGTGCTTCCGGGACTAGCGGGCGCGAGACCCAGTACTTC. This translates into CSASGTSGRETQYF.

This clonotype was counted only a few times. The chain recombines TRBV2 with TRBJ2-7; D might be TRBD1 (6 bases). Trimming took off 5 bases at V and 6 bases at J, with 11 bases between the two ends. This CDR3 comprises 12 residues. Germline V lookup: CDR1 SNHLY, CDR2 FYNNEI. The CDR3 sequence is CASSKQGSEQYV. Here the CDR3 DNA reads TGTGCCAGCAGTAAACAGGGTAGCGAGCAGTACGTC.

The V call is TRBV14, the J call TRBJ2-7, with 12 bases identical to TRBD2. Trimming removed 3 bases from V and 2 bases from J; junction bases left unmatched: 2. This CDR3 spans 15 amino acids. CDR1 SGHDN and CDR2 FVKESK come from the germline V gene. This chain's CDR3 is CASSQTSGSAYEQYF. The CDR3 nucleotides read TGTGCCAGCAGCCAGACTAGCGGGAGCGCCTACGAGCAGTACTTC. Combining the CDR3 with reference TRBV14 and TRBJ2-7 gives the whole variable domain EAGVTQFPSHSVIEKGQTVTLRCDPISGHDNLYWYRRVMGKEIKFLLHFVKESKQDESGMPNNRFLAERTGGTYSTLKVQPAELEDSGVYFCASSQTSGSAYEQYFGPGTRLTVT.

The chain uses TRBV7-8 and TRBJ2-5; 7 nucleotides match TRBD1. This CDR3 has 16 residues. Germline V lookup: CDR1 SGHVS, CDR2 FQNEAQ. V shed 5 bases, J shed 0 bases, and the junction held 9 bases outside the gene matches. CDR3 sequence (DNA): TGTGCCAGCAGCCGAGCGACAGGGACGTACCAAGAGACCCAGTACTTC. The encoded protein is CASSRATGTYQETQYF.

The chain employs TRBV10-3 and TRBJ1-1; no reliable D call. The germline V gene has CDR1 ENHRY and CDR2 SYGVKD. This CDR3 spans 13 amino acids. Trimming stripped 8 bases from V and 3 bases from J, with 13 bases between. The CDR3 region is CAIARGKDTEAFF. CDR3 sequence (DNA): TGTGCCATCGCTCGGGGAAAAGACACTGAAGCTTTCTTT.

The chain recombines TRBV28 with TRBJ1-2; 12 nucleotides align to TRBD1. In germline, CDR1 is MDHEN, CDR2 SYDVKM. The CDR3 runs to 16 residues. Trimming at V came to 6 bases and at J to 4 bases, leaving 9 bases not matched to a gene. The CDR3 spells CASRPGQGAASYGYTF. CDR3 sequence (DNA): TGTGCCAGCAGACCGGGACAGGGGGCGGCCTCCTATGGCTACACCTTC.

The CDR3 coding sequence is TGTGCCACCAGCCTACCGGGACAGGGGGCAGATACGCAGTATTTT. As protein: CATSLPGQGADTQYF. J is TRBJ2-3 and V is TRBV24-1, with 11 bases aligning to TRBD1. Germline trimming cut 7 bases from V and 4 bases from J; bases unmatched to any gene: 6. The germline V gene encodes CDR1 KGHDR and CDR2 SFDVKD. CDR3 size: 15 residues.

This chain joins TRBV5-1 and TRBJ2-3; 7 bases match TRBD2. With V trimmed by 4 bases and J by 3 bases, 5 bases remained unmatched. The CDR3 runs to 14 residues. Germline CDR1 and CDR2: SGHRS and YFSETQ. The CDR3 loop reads CASSPGLDTDTQYF. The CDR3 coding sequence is TGCGCCAGCAGCCCCGGACTAGATACAGATACGCAGTATTTT.

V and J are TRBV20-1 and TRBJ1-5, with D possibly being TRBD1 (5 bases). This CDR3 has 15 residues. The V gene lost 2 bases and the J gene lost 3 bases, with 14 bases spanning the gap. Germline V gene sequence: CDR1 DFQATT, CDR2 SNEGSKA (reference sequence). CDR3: CSARKAAGVNQPQHF. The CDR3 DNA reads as TGCAGTGCTAGAAAAGCGGCGGGGGTCAATCAGCCCCAGCATTTT.

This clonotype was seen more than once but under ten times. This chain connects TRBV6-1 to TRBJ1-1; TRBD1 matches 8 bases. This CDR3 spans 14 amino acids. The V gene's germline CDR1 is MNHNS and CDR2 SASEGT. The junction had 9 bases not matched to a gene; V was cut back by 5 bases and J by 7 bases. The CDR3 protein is CASSSQGAKNEAFF. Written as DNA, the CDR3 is TGTGCCAGCAGTAGCCAGGGGGCTAAAAATGAAGCTTTCTTT.

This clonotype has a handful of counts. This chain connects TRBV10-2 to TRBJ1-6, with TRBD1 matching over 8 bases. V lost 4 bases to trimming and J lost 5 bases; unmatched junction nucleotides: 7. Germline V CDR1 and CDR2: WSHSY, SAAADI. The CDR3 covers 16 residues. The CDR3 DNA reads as TGCGCCAGCAGTGTAGCAGGGGGCCTGAATAATTCACCCCTCCACTTT. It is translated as CASSVAGGLNNSPLHF.

The CDR3 nucleotides read TGCAGTGCTCCTTCGGGGTCAGAGACCCAGTACTTC. Residues: CSAPSGSETQYF. The chain is built from TRBV20-1 and TRBJ2-5; D possibly corresponds to TRBD2 (5 bases). Between the trimmed V and J ends, which lost 5 bases and 4 bases, there was a span of 11 bases. There are 12 residues in the CDR3. Germline V gives CDR1 DFQATT, CDR2 SNEGSKA (reference sequence).

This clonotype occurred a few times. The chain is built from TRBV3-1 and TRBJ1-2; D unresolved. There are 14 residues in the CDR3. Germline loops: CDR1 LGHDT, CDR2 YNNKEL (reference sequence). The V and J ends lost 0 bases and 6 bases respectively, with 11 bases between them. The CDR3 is CASSQERASHGYTF. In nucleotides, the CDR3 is TGTGCCAGCAGCCAAGAGAGGGCCTCGCATGGCTACACCTTC.

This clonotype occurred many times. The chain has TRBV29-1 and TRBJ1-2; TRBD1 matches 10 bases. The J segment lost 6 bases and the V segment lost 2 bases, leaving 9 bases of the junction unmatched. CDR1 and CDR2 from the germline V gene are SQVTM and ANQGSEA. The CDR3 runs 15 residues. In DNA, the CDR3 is TGCAGCGTTGAACCGGGACAGGGGCTCGGTGATGGCTACACCTTC. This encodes CSVEPGQGLGDGYTF.

CDR3 nucleotides: TGCAGTGTCAGGGGACTAGCGGGGGGCTACAATGAGCAGTTCTTC. It yields the protein CSVRGLAGGYNEQFF. The gene calls are TRBV20-1 and TRBJ2-1; 15 bases are shared with TRBD2. Trimming removed 7 bases from V and 3 bases from J; junction bases left unmatched: 4. Germline V gene data show CDR1 as DFQATT and CDR2 as SNEGSKA (reference sequence). The CDR3 sequence is 15 residues long.

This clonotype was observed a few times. The CDR3 loop reads CSARPPGQARNEQFF. DNA for the CDR3: TGCAGTGCTAGACCCCCGGGACAGGCCCGCAATGAGCAGTTCTTC. The rearrangement joins TRBV20-1 to TRBJ2-1; 8 nucleotides align to TRBD1. There are 15 residues in the CDR3. CDR1 is DFQATT and CDR2 is SNEGSKA in the germline V gene (reference sequence). J was trimmed by 6 bases and V by 2 bases; bases with no gene match: 9.

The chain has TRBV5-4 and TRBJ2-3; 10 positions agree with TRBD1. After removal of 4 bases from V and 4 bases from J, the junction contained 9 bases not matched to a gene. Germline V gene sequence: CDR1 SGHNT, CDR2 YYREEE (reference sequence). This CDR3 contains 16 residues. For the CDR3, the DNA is TGTGCCAGCAGCGATCGACAGGGGGCTTTCGCAGATACGCAGTATTTT. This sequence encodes CASSDRQGAFADTQYF.

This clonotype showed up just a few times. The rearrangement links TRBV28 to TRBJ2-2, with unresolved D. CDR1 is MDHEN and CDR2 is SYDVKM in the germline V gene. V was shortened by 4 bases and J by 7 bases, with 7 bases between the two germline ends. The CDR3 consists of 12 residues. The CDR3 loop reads CASSWIIGELFF. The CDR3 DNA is TGTGCCAGCAGTTGGATCATCGGGGAGCTGTTTTTT.